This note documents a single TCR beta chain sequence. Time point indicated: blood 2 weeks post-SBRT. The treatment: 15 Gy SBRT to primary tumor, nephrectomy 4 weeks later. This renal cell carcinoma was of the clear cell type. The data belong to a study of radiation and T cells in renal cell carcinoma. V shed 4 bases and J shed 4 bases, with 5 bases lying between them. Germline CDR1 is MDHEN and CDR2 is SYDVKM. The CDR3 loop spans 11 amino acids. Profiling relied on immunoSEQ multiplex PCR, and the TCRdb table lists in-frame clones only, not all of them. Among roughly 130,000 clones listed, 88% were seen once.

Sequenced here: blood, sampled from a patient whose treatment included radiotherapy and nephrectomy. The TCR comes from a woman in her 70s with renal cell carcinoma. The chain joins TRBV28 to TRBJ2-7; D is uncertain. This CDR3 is CASSSRYEQYF. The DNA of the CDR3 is TGTGCCAGCAGTTCAAGATACGAGCAGTACTTC.